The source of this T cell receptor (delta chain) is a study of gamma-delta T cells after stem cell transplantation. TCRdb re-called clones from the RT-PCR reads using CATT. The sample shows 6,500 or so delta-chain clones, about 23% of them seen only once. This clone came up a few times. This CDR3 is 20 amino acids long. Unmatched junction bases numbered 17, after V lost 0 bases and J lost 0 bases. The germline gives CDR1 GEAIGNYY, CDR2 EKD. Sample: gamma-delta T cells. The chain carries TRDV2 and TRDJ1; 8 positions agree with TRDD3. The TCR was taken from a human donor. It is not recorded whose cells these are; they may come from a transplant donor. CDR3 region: CACDTWGPPGGVRYTDKLIF. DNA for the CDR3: TGTGCCTGTGACACCTGGGGGCCGCCTGGGGGAGTCCGGTACACCGATAAACTCATCTTT.